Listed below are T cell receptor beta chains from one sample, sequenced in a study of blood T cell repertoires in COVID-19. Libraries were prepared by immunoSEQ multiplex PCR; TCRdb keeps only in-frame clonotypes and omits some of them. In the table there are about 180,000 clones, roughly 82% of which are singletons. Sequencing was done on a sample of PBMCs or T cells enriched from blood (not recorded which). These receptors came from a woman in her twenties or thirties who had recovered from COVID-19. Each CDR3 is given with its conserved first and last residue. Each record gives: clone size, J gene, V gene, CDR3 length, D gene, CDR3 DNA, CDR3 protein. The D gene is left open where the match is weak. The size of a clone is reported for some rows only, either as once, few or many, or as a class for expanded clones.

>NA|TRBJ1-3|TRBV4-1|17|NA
TGCGCCAGCAGCTTCATGGGACCCCGGGGGTCTGGAAACACCATATATTTT
CASSFMGPRGSGNTIYF
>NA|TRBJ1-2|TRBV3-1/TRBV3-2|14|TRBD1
TGTGCCAGCGCAAGGGACAGTAGTTTTCGAGGCTACACCTTC
CASARDSSFRGYTF
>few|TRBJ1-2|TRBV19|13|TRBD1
TGTGCCAGTAGTGTGGGGACAGGGGCTGGCTACACCTTC
CASSVGTGAGYTF
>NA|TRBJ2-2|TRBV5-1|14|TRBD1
TGCGCCAGCAGCCAGGACAGGGTTGCCGGGGAGCTGTTTTTT
CASSQDRVAGELFF
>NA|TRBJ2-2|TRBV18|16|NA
TGTGCCAGCAACCCGGGGGAGCGGGCCTTCACCGGGGAGCTGTTTTTT
CASNPGERAFTGELFF
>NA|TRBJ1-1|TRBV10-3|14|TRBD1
TGTGCCATCAGCGAAACAGGGGCGAACACTGAAGCTTTCTTT
CAISETGANTEAFF
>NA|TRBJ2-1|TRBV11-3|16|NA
TGTGCCAGCAGTCCACGACGGGGGAGCTCCTACAATGAGCAGTTCTTC
CASSPRRGSSYNEQFF
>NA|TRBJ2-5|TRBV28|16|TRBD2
TGTGCCAGCAGTTTCGGACTAGCGGGCGCCCAAGAGACCCAGTACTTC
CASSFGLAGAQETQYF
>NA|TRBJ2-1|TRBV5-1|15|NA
TGCGCCAGCAGCTTGCTCAGCGCCTTTTACAATGAGCAGTTCTTC
CASSLLSAFYNEQFF
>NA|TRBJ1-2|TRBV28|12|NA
TGTGCCAGCAGTTTGGCGGGGAAGGGCTACACCTTC
CASSLAGKGYTF
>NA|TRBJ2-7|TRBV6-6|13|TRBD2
TGTGCCAGCAGCTACCGAACTAGCGGGCTCCCGGATTTC
CASSYRTSGLPDF
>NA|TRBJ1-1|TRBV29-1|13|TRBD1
TGCAGCGTTATACGGGACAGGAACACTGAAGCTTTCTTT
CSVIRDRNTEAFF
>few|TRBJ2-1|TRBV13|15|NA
TGTGCCAGCAGCCCGACTAGACATAATTACAATGAGCAGTTCTTC
CASSPTRHNYNEQFF
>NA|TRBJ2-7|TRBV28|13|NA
TGTGCCAGCAGTTTACCCCAGGGGGGCGAGCAGTACTTC
CASSLPQGGEQYF
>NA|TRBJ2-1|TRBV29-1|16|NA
TGCAGCGTTGAAACCCCGGGAAGAGGGACCTACAATGAGCAGTTCTTC
CSVETPGRGTYNEQFF
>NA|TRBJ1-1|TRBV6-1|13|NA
TGTGCCAGCAGTGAAGGCGGGGCGGGGCGAGCTTTCTTT
CASSEGGAGRAFF
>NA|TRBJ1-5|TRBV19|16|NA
TGTGCCAGTAGTATAGCCGGGGTGGGTGGCAATCAGCCCCAGCATTTT
CASSIAGVGGNQPQHF
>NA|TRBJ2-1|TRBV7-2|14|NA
TGTGCCAGCAGCTTAACGACTATGGCTGGGGAGCAGTTCTTC
CASSLTTMAGEQFF
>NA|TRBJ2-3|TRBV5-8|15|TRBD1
TGTGCCAGCAGCTTTAGGGGGCGCGTGCTAGATACGCAGTATTTT
CASSFRGRVLDTQYF
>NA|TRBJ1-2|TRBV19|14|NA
TGTGCCTCCCGCCCCCGGGACACTTCTTGGGGCTACACCTTC
CASRPRDTSWGYTF
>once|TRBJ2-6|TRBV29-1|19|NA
TGCAGCGTTGAAGATCTTACCTCCCAGGGTTCGGCTGGGGCCAACGTCCTGACTTTC
CSVEDLTSQGSAGANVLTF
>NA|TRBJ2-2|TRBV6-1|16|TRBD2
TGTGCCAGCAGTGCGACTAGCGGGAGCCTCCTCGGGGAGCTGTTTTTT
CASSATSGSLLGELFF
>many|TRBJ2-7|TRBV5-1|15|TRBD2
TGCGCCAGCAGCTTGGAACTAGCGAAGTCCTACGAGCAGTACTTC
CASSLELAKSYEQYF
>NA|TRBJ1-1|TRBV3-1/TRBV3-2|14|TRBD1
TGTGCCAGCAGCCCCCGGACAGGGACTTCTGAAGCTTTCTTT
CASSPRTGTSEAFF
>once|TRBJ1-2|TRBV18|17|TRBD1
TGTGCCAGCTCACCACTAAGTCCGGGACAGGGCCGCTATGGCTACACCTTC
CASSPLSPGQGRYGYTF
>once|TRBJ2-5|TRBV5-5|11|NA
TGTGCCAGCAGCGCCACTCAGACCCAGTACTTC
CASSATQTQYF
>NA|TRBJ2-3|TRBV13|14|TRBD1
TGTGCCAGCAGCTTGACAGGGGGCACAGATACGCAGTATTTT
CASSLTGGTDTQYF
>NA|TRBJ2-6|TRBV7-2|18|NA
TGTGCCAGCAGCATGACCGGGAGCCGAATCTCTGGGGCCAACGTCCTGACTTTC
CASSMTGSRISGANVLTF
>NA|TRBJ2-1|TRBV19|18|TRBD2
TGTGCCAGTAGCCACTGGTATAGCGGGAGGGAGGACTACAATGAGCAGTTCTTC
CASSHWYSGREDYNEQFF
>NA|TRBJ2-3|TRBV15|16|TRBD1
TGTGCCACCAGCAAGAACAGGGGAGCGGGCACAGATACGCAGTATTTT
CATSKNRGAGTDTQYF
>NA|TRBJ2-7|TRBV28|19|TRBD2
TGTGCCAGCAGTTTAGGGCGGGGGAGTCTTAAAAACTTCAACTACGAGCAGTACTTC
CASSLGRGSLKNFNYEQYF
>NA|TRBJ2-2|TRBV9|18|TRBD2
TGTGCCAGCAGCGTAGCTACCCCCTCCAGGGAGGGTACCGGGGAGCTGTTTTTT
CASSVATPSREGTGELFF
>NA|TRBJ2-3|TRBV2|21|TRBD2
TGTGCCAGCAGCCAAGCTTTAGCGGGGGGGCCCCGTTTGGTAAGCACAGATACGCAGTATTTT
CASSQALAGGPRLVSTDTQYF
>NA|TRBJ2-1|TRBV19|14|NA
TGTGCCAGTAGTATAGGGATTTGGGAGAATGAGCAGTTCTTC
CASSIGIWENEQFF
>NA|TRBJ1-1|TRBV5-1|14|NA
TGCGCCAGCAGCTTGGGACAGGTGAACACTGAAGCTTTCTTT
CASSLGQVNTEAFF
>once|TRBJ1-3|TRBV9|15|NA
TGTGCCAGCAGCGTAGATCCAGGAGGTGGAAACACCATATATTTT
CASSVDPGGGNTIYF
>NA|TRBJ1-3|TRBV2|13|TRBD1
TGTGCCAGCAGGAGGGGGCCTGGAAACACCATATATTTT
CASRRGPGNTIYF
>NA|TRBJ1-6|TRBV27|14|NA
TGTGCCAGCAGTTTTGCGCTCTATAATTCACCCCTCCACTTT
CASSFALYNSPLHF
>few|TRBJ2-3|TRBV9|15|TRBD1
TGTGCCAGCAGCGTCCGGGACAGGGGACCAGATACGCAGTATTTT
CASSVRDRGPDTQYF